The entry below describes one T cell receptor beta chain. The method was immunoSEQ multiplex PCR; TCRdb's version includes in-frame clones alone and lacks a portion of them. There are under 400,000 clones in the sample; around 89% occur only once, and approximately 1.6% lies in the top ten. This sample is drawn from a study of blood T cell repertoires in COVID-19. Whole-study context: Sites in the United States, Italy and Spain provided acute and convalescent COVID-19 samples.

The receptor was derived from a woman younger than 45 with COVID-19, enrolled during active disease. The specimen sequenced was peripheral blood.

CDR3 amino acids: CASSGTGAPNQPQHF. Written as DNA, the CDR3 is TGTGCCAGCAGCGGCACAGGAGCACCTAATCAGCCCCAGCATTTT. The V and J genes are TRBV9 and TRBJ1-5; TRBD1 is a possible D gene (5 bases). Germline V CDR1 and CDR2: SGDLS, YYNGEE. V lost 3 bases and J lost 4, with 14 bases in between. CDR3 size: 15 residues.